The present T cell receptor (beta chain) was sequenced within a study of cytomegalovirus exposure and HLA in healthy donors. The overall study: Prior work identified about 120 million unique TCR beta sequences in about 179 million T cells.

This clone was counted a single time. PCR involved 60 Vbeta and 13 Jbeta primers. TCRdb's copy holds only in-frame clones and misses some; the assay was immunoSEQ multiplex PCR. The repertoire holds under 200,000 clones, with around 77% as singletons. This receptor was identified in a man aged 55-75 years in good health and CMV-seronegative. The source material was PBMCs.

The CDR3 nucleotides read TGTGCCAGCAGCGCCTCCGGGACAGGGGCCCCGATAACGCCCCAGCATTTT. This translates into CASSASGTGAPITPQHF. The rearrangement uses TRBV21-1 and TRBJ1-5; the listed D gene, TRBD1, was not tested against the DNA. TRBV21-1 is a pseudogene locus. This CDR3 has 17 residues.